This entry concerns a single T cell receptor (beta chain). What it binds is unknown. Germline V lookup: CDR1 SEHNR, CDR2 FQNEAQ (reference sequence). The V gene lost 1 base and the J gene lost 6 bases, with 15 bases spanning the gap. CDR3 length: 15 amino acids. Libraries were prepared by immunoSEQ multiplex PCR; TCRdb keeps only in-frame clonotypes and omits some of them. This sample has some 29,000 clones, with about 90% found just once. Time point here: week 5, during vaccination. A 20-mer mutant IDH1 peptide at 300 ug was injected subcutaneously with topical imiquimod. The record originates from a study of a mutant IDH1 vaccine in newly diagnosed glioma. Looking at the study overall: The sex distribution of treated patients was around 60% male and about 38% female, with a mean age of roughly 40 years. Former treatment meant radiotherapy, temozolomide, or both; the majority had gotten both.

General observations from the study: Vaccination induced immune responses in roughly 93% of patients. Top peripheral T cell clonotype shifts appeared unrelated to pseudoprogression.

The chain joins TRBV7-9 to TRBJ1-2; D may be TRBD1 (6 bases). This TCR came from a woman in her forties with glioma. Some clones in this sample may be carry-over from other donors' samples. The sample here was peripheral blood mononuclear cells (PBMCs), taken from a glioma patient whose treatment included an IDH1 peptide vaccine. The CDR3 coding sequence is TGTGCCAGCAGCTTAGGTCCGGGGGCAGAAGATGGCTACACCTTC. It translates to CASSLGPGAEDGYTF.